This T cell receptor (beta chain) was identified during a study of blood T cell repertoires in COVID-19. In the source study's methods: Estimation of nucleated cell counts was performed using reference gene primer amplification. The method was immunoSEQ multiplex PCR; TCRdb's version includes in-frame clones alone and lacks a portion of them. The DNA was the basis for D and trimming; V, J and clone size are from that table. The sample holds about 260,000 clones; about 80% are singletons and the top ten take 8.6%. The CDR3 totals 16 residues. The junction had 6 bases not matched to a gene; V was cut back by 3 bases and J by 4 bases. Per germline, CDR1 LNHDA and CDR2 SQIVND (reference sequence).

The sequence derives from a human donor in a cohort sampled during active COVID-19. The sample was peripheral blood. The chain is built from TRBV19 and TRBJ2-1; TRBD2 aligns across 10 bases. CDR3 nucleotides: TGTGCCAGTAGTATTGTGCAACTAGCGGGGTACAATGAGCAGTTCTTC. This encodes CASSIVQLAGYNEQFF.